Each of the 17 T cell receptor beta chains below was sequenced from the same sample in a study of cytomegalovirus exposure and HLA in healthy donors. Researchers ran the PCR with 60 Vbeta and 13 Jbeta primers. Using immunoSEQ multiplex PCR, the repertoire was profiled, and TCRdb retains in-frame clones only, with some absent. The repertoire has approximately 130,000 clones, roughly four fifths of them found once; the top ten carry around 1.9%. Sequencing was done on a sample of PBMCs. The receptors come from a woman between 45 and 60 years old in good health and CMV-seronegative.

The chain uses TRBV29-1 and TRBJ1-3, with D hard to call. Germline CDR1 and CDR2: SQVTM and ANQGSEA. The CDR3 loop spans 14 amino acids. Trimming took off 3 bases at V and 0 bases at J, with 9 bases between the two ends. CDR3 sequence: CSVDYPPSGNTIYF. The CDR3 DNA sequence: TGCAGCGTTGACTATCCACCCTCTGGAAACACCATATATTTT.

The V gene is TRBV10-3, the J gene TRBJ2-1; tentative D call: TRBD2 (6 bases). The CDR3 contains 14 residues. V was cut by 8 bases and J by 0 bases, with 11 bases left in between. Germline V lookup: CDR1 ENHRY, CDR2 SYGVKD. This chain's CDR3 is CAISAGSSYNEQFF. DNA for the CDR3: TGTGCCATCTCAGCCGGGAGCTCCTACAATGAGCAGTTCTTC.

This rearrangement joins TRBV7-2 to TRBJ1-2; tentative D call: TRBD1 (5 bases). Trimming cost V 1 base and J 8 bases, with 17 bases left between them. Germline V gene sequence: CDR1 SGHTA, CDR2 FQGNSA. CDR3 length: 15 amino acids. CDR3 nucleotides: TGTGCCAGCAGCTTAGTGGTGGGACCGGGAGGGGGCTACACCTTC. Protein sequence: CASSLVVGPGGGYTF.

CDR3 sequence reads: CASSPRTANQPQHF. CDR3 bases: TGTGCCAGCAGCCCCAGGACAGCAAATCAGCCCCAGCATTTT. This rearrangement joins TRBV4-2 to TRBJ1-5; D is perhaps TRBD1 (6 bases). Germline CDR1 is LGHNA and CDR2 is YNFKEQ. Trimming cost V 4 bases and J 4 bases, with 11 bases left between them. This CDR3 spans 14 amino acids.

The rearrangement joins TRBV27 to TRBJ1-1; D unclear. The germline CDR1 and CDR2 sequences are MNHEY and SMNVEV (reference sequence). This CDR3 has 15 amino acids. Between the trimmed V and J ends, which lost 3 bases and 0 bases, there was a span of 11 bases. The CDR3 bases are TGTGCCAGCAGTTTGTACAGTCCCTTGAACACTGAAGCTTTCTTT. Translated: CASSLYSPLNTEAFF.

The CDR3 DNA sequence: TGTGCCAGTAGTACCCAGGGCAGCCTCACAGATACGCAGTATTTT. It codes for CASSTQGSLTDTQYF. The rearrangement links TRBV19 to TRBJ2-3, with D possibly being TRBD1 (5 bases). From germline, CDR1 is LNHDA and CDR2 SQIVND (reference sequence). V was pared by 4 bases and J by 2 bases, with 13 bases between. The CDR3 totals 15 residues.

The gene calls are TRBV15 and TRBJ2-1; TRBD2 is a possible D gene (5 bases). CDR1 and CDR2 from the germline V gene are LNHNV and YYDKDF (reference sequence). The V end was cut by 2 bases, the J end by 2 bases, with 16 bases between. The CDR3 consists of 17 residues. The chain's CDR3 is CATSRPVGQRPYNEQFF. DNA of the CDR3: TGTGCCACCAGCAGACCGGTAGGCCAGCGGCCCTACAATGAGCAGTTCTTC.

This clone was recorded a few times. The chain couples TRBV6-5 to TRBJ1-1, with TRBD1 as a possible D gene (6 bases). This CDR3 is built from 15 residues. Trimming removed 5 bases from V and 2 bases from J, with 15 bases in between. CDR1 and CDR2 from the germline V gene are MNHEY and SVGAGI. The CDR3 sequence is CASSPNTGYNTEAFF. The CDR3 DNA reads as TGTGCCAGCAGTCCAAATACAGGGTATAACACTGAAGCTTTCTTT.

This chain's CDR3 is CASSHLEETQYF. The DNA of the CDR3 is TGTGCCAGCAGCCATCTAGAAGAGACCCAGTACTTC. This sequence joins TRBV11-3 and TRBJ2-5; D remains unclear. The V and J ends lost 5 bases and 3 bases respectively, with 7 bases between them. Looked up from germline, CDR1 is SGHNT and CDR2 is YENEEA. The CDR3 loop spans 12 amino acids.

The chain employs TRBV6-6 and TRBJ1-4; 7 bases fit TRBD1. CDR1 is MNHNY and CDR2 is SVGAGI in the germline V gene (reference sequence). With 0 bases clipped from V and 5 bases from J, the junction kept 6 bases outside the gene matches. The CDR3 has 16 residues. CDR3 bases: TGTGCCAGCAGTTACTCAACAGGGGTTGGGAATGAAAAACTGTTTTTT. Residues: CASSYSTGVGNEKLFF.

The chain is built from TRBV7-2 and TRBJ1-3; tentatively, D is TRBD1 (5 bases). Trimming shortened V by 5 bases and J by 1 base, and 15 bases separated the two germline ends. This CDR3 has 16 residues. The germline V gene has CDR1 SGHTA and CDR2 FQGNSA. CDR3 bases: TGTGCCAGCAGCACGTATCAGGGTGTTTCTGGAAACACCATATATTTT. It translates to CASSTYQGVSGNTIYF.

V gene TRBV5-6 combines with J gene TRBJ2-1; D possibly corresponds to TRBD1 (5 bases). The CDR3 has 17 amino acids. Trimming removed 2 bases at V and 2 bases at J, with 17 bases between. CDR1 SGHDT and CDR2 YYEEEE come from the germline V gene. DNA for the CDR3: TGTGCCAGCAGCTTTTCCAGGGATCCGCAACCCTACAATGAGCAGTTCTTC. This translates into CASSFSRDPQPYNEQFF.

The chain recombines TRBV28 with TRBJ2-3, with a tentative D call TRBD1 (5 bases). V was shortened by 2 bases and J by 1 base, with 10 bases between the two germline ends. Germline CDR1 reads MDHEN; CDR2 reads SYDVKM. The length of the CDR3 is 15 residues. The CDR3 spells CASSLDRERTDTQYF. The CDR3 DNA is TGTGCCAGCAGTTTAGACAGAGAACGCACAGATACGCAGTATTTT.

This clone was seen repeatedly, ten times or more. The rearrangement uses TRBV28 and TRBJ1-1; the D is unclear. Germline V gene sequence: CDR1 MDHEN, CDR2 SYDVKM. Trimming removed 6 bases from V and 1 base from J, with 9 bases in between. The CDR3 runs 13 residues. CDR3 region: CASSPRRNTEAFF. CDR3 DNA: TGTGCCAGCAGCCCTCGTAGGAACACTGAAGCTTTCTTT.

In this sample, this clone turned up once. J is TRBJ2-1 and V is TRBV9; TRBD2 matches 9 bases. Germline values: CDR1 SGDLS, CDR2 YYNGEE. The CDR3 is 16 amino acids. Losses at the gene ends were 0 bases for V and 9 bases for J; bases not matched to a gene: 10. DNA for the CDR3: TGTGCCAGCAGCGTAGCCGGGACTAGCTTAGTCGGTGAGCAGTTCTTC. Translated: CASSVAGTSLVGEQFF.

The chain joins TRBV19 to TRBJ1-2; D might be TRBD1 (6 bases). V was clipped by 3 bases and J by 7 bases, with 9 bases between them. Looked up from germline, CDR1 is LNHDA and CDR2 is SQIVND (reference sequence). The CDR3 sequence is 12 residues long. The CDR3: CASSMGRGGYTF. The CDR3 nucleotides are TGTGCCAGTAGTATGGGCAGGGGTGGCTACACCTTC. Together with reference TRBV19 and TRBJ1-2, the CDR3 gives the full variable domain: DGGITQSPKYLFRKEGQNVTLSCEQNLNHDAMYWYRQDPGQGLRLIYYSQIVNDFQKGDIAEGYSVSREKKESFPLTVTSAQKNPTAFYLCASSMGRGGYTFGSGTRLTVV.

The chain couples TRBV30 to TRBJ2-7; tentatively, D is TRBD1 (6 bases). This CDR3 has 14 amino acids. The V and J ends lost 1 base and 3 bases respectively, with 13 bases between them. The germline gives CDR1 GTSNPN, CDR2 SVGIG (reference sequence). The CDR3 region has the DNA TGTGCCTGGAGTGGGACCGGGACATACTACGAGCAGTACGTC. Its protein is CAWSGTGTYYEQYV.